This T cell receptor (beta chain) was captured by sequencing in a study of T cell repertoires in cytomegalovirus infection. The wider study: Newly reported HLA-C-restricted and thoroughly characterized HLA-B-restricted CMV epitopes were employed.

V gave up 5 bases and J gave up 0 bases, with 5 bases separating them. CDR1 and CDR2 (germline): SGHVS, FNYEAQ. The CDR3 has 12 amino acids. Remarks on this clonotype: Its matching antigen is unknown.

TCRdb processed the reads anew with MiXCR; each CDR3 protein has one entry. This sample yields about 140,000 distinct CDR3 sequences, of which 32% are seen a single time; roughly 47% belongs to the top ten. The chain employs TRBV7-6 and TRBJ2-7, with no clear D. The sample here was CD8+ T cells from cultured PBMCs, taken from culture after CMV antigen stimulation. The source is a human donor in good health (CMV status not recorded). Some clones in this sample may be carry-over from other donors' samples. Here the CDR3 DNA reads TGTGCCAGCAGCGAACTCTCCTACGAGCAGTACTTC. It codes for CASSELSYEQYF.